Included here is one T cell receptor (beta chain) sequence, with context. Its antigen is unknown. These data come from a study of T-cell reconstitution after alpha-beta-depleted transplantation in children. Study-level points and caveats: It was surviving recipient T cells and thymic progenitors that gave some patients high TCRbeta diversity at day 60. One year post-transplant, T-cell counts and diversity were largely derived from T cells produced anew. Alpha-beta T cells about two months after transplant reportedly derived from several hundred expanded graft clones.

This sample's TCRbeta library carried unique molecular identifier barcodes. From the PCR reads, TCRdb called clonotypes with MiXCR, one entry per CDR3 protein. Of about 980,000 distinct CDR3 sequences in the sample, roughly 29% were seen once. The CDR3 totals 15 residues. With 5 bases clipped from V and 6 bases from J, the junction kept 5 bases outside the gene matches. The germline CDR1 and CDR2 sequences are SGHVS and FQNEAQ. The source is a boy in the first two years of life who had a stem cell transplant for SCID, so the T cells may come from the graft donor. This material consisted of PBMCs, mostly from graft donor cells, taken 360 days after TCRalphabeta/CD19-depleted stem cell transplant. The chain links TRBV7-8 to TRBJ1-4, with 11 bases identical to TRBD1. CDR3 DNA: TGTGCCAGCAGCCGGGACAGGGGGTGGGATGAAAAACTGTTTTTT. The encoded protein is CASSRDRGWDEKLFF.